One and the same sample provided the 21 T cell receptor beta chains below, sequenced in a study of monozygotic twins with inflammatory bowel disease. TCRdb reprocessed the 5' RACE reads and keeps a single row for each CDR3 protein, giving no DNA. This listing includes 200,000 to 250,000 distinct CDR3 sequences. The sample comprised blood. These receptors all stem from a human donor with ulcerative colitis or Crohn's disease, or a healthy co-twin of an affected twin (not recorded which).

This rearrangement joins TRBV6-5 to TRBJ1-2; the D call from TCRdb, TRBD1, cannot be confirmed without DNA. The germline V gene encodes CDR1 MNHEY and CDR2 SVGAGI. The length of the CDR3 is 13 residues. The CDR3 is CASSSGNLYGYTF.

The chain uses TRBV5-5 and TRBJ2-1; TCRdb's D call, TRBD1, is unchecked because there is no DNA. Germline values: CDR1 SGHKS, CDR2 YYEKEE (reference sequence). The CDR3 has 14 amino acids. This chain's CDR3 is CASSLAGTLNEQFF.

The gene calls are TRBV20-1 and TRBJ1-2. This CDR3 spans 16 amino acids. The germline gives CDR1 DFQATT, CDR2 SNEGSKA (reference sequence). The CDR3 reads CSASEVADSFRYGYTF.

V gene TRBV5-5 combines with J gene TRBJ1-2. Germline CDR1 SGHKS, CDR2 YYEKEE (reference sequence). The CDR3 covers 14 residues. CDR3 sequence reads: CASSPQGPSYGYTF.

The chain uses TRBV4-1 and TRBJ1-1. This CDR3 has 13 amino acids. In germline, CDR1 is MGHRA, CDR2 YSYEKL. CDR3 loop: CASSPERGNEAFF.

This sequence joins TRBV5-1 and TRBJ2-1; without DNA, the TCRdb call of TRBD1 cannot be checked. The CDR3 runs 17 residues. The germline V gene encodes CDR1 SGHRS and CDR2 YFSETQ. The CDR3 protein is CASSLAWTPSSYNEQFF.

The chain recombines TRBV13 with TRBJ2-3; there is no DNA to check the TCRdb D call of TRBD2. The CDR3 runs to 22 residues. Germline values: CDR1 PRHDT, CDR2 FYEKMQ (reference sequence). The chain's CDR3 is CASSPTGTSGRAPLGYTDTQYF.

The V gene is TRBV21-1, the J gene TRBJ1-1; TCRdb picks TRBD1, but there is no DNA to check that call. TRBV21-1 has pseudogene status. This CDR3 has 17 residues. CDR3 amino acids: CASSCTGTGGGNTEAFF.

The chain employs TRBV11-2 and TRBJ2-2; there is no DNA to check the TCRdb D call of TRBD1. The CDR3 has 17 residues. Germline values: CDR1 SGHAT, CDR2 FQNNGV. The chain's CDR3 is CASSHLPGKSNTGELFF.

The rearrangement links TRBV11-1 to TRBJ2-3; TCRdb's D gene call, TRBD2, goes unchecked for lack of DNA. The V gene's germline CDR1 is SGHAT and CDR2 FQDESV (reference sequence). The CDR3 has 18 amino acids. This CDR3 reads CASSSPRDLAISTDTQYF.

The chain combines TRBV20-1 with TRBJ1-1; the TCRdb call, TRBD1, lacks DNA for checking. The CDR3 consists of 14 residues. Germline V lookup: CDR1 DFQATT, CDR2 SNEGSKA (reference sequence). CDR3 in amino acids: CSARDGQQNTEAFF.

CDR3 residues: CASSLPPGGRETQYF. The rearrangement uses TRBV7-9 and TRBJ2-5; TCRdb lists TRBD1, though no DNA is available to test this call. The CDR3 length is 15 residues. Germline V gene data show CDR1 as SEHNR and CDR2 as FQNEAQ (reference sequence).

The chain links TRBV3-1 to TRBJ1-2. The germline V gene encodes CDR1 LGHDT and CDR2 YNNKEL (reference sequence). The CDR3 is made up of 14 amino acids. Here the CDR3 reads CASSQDHLAYGYTF. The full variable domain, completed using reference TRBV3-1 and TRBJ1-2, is DTAVSQTPKYLVTQMGNDKSIKCEQNLGHDTMYWYKQDSKKFLKIMFSYNNKELIINETVPNRFSPKSPDKAHLNLHINSLELGDSAVYFCASSQDHLAYGYTFGSGTRLTVV.

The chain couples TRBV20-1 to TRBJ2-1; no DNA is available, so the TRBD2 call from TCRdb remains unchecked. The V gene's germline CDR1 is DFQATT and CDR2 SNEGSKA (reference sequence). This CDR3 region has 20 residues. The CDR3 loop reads CSARDYRGLAGVSSYNEQFF.

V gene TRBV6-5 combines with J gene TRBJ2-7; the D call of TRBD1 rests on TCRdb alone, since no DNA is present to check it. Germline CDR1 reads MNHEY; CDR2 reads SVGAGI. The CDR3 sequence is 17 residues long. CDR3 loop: CASSYSVGTASSYEQYF.

This CDR3 is CASSFPLQGINTEAFF. V and J are TRBV28 and TRBJ1-1; lacking DNA, the TRBD1 call made by TCRdb goes unchecked. CDR1 MDHEN and CDR2 SYDVKM come from the germline V gene. The CDR3 has 16 residues.

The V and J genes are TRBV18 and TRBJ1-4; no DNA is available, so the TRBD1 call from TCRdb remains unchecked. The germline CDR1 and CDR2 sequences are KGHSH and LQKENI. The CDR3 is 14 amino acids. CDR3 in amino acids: CASSPAGGDEKLFF.

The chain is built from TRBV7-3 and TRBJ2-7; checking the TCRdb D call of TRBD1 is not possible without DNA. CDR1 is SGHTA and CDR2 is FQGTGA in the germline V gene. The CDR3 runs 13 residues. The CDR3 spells CASSSGTGVLLYF.

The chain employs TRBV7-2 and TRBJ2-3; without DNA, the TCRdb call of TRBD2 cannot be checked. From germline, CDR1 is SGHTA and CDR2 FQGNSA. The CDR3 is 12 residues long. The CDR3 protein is CASSSLSDTQYF.

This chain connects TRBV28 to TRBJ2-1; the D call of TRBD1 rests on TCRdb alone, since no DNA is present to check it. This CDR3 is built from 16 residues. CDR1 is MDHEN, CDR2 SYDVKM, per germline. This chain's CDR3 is CASSLLGQGAYNEQFF.

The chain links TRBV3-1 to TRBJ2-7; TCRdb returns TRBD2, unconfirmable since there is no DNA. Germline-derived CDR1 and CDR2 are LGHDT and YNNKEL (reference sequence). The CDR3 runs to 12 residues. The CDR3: CASTGGVYEQYF.